Listed below are T cell receptor beta chains from one sample, sequenced in a study of blood T cell repertoires in COVID-19. Sequencing used immunoSEQ multiplex PCR; TCRdb keeps in-frame clones, though not all of them. The table lists 200,000 to 300,000 clones, 70% to 90% of them singletons. Source material: peripheral blood. The receptors were gathered from a young man with active or convalescent COVID-19. CDR3s include the opening cysteine and the closing phenylalanine or tryptophan. Each record gives: CDR3 protein, CDR3 DNA, D gene, V gene, clone size, J gene. D genes are given only for firm matches. Size tells how often a clone was seen (once, few, many) or the class of an expanded clone, and some rows leave it out.

CDR3 protein: CASSRQGGTGELFF
CDR3 DNA: TGTGCCAGCAGCCGACAGGGTGGTACCGGGGAGCTGTTTTTT
D gene: TRBD1
V gene: TRBV3-1/TRBV3-2
clone size: -
J gene: TRBJ2-2

CDR3 protein: CASSPSGVGSTGELFF
CDR3 DNA: TGTGCCAGCTCACCATCGGGAGTTGGGTCCACCGGGGAGCTGTTTTTT
D gene: -
V gene: TRBV18
clone size: -
J gene: TRBJ2-2

CDR3 protein: CASSPLTGGGGYTF
CDR3 DNA: TGTGCCAGCAGTCCCCTCACGGGAGGAGGCGGCTACACCTTC
D gene: -
V gene: TRBV2
clone size: few
J gene: TRBJ1-2

CDR3 protein: CASSRTQGRTEAFF
CDR3 DNA: TGTGCCAGCAGCCGTACCCAGGGGCGAACTGAAGCTTTCTTT
D gene: -
V gene: TRBV7-2
clone size: -
J gene: TRBJ1-1

CDR3 protein: CASSTVVLQGRGDGYTF
CDR3 DNA: TGTGCCAGCAGCACCGTCGTCCTACAGGGACGGGGGGATGGCTACACCTTC
D gene: -
V gene: TRBV5-6
clone size: -
J gene: TRBJ1-2

CDR3 protein: CASSHRRGRSGGYTF
CDR3 DNA: TGTGCCAGCAGCCATCGGAGGGGACGGTCGGGAGGCTACACCTTC
D gene: -
V gene: TRBV3-1/TRBV3-2
clone size: -
J gene: TRBJ1-2

CDR3 protein: CASRRVVEETQYF
CDR3 DNA: TGCGCCAGCAGGCGGGTAGTGGAGGAGACCCAGTACTTC
D gene: -
V gene: TRBV5-1
clone size: -
J gene: TRBJ2-5

CDR3 protein: CASSQEYGGELNEQFF
CDR3 DNA: TGCGCCAGCAGCCAAGAGTATGGCGGGGAGCTCAATGAGCAGTTCTTC
D gene: -
V gene: TRBV4-3
clone size: -
J gene: TRBJ2-1

CDR3 protein: CASSPQPNTGELFF
CDR3 DNA: TGTGCCAGCAGCCCACAGCCGAACACCGGGGAGCTGTTTTTT
D gene: -
V gene: TRBV9
clone size: -
J gene: TRBJ2-2

CDR3 protein: CASSPGQSNTEAFF
CDR3 DNA: TGTGCCAGCAGTCCGGGACAGTCGAACACTGAAGCTTTCTTT
D gene: TRBD1
V gene: TRBV27
clone size: -
J gene: TRBJ1-1

CDR3 protein: CASSGGVAGTNEQFF
CDR3 DNA: TGTGCCAGCAGTGGGGGGGTAGCAGGGACCAATGAGCAGTTCTTC
D gene: -
V gene: TRBV2
clone size: -
J gene: TRBJ2-1

CDR3 protein: CASSDWPWGGDQETQYF
CDR3 DNA: TGTGCCAGCAGTGATTGGCCGTGGGGGGGGGATCAAGAGACCCAGTACTTC
D gene: TRBD2
V gene: TRBV6-1
clone size: -
J gene: TRBJ2-5

CDR3 protein: CASSSVGAGELFF
CDR3 DNA: TGCGCCAGCAGCTCGGTGGGAGCCGGGGAGCTGTTTTTT
D gene: -
V gene: TRBV5-1
clone size: -
J gene: TRBJ2-2

CDR3 protein: CASSLGSGGDTQYF
CDR3 DNA: TGTGCCAGCAGTTTAGGGTCAGGGGGAGATACGCAGTATTTT
D gene: TRBD1
V gene: TRBV6-5
clone size: -
J gene: TRBJ2-3

CDR3 protein: CASSLGDRVNEQFF
CDR3 DNA: TGTGCCAGCAGCTTGGGGGACAGGGTTAATGAGCAGTTCTTC
D gene: TRBD1
V gene: TRBV5-6
clone size: once
J gene: TRBJ2-1

CDR3 protein: CASSRTGNAYSNQPQHF
CDR3 DNA: TGTGCCAGCAGTAGAACAGGGAACGCTTATAGCAATCAGCCCCAGCATTTT
D gene: -
V gene: TRBV27
clone size: -
J gene: TRBJ1-5

CDR3 protein: CASSYYPLLGTGANTDTQYF
CDR3 DNA: TGTGCCAGCAGCTATTACCCCTTGCTCGGGACAGGGGCTAACACAGATACGCAGTATTTT
D gene: TRBD1
V gene: TRBV6-6
clone size: -
J gene: TRBJ2-3

CDR3 protein: CASSLRGIDNQPQHF
CDR3 DNA: TGTGCCAGCAGCTTGAGGGGGATTGACAATCAGCCCCAGCATTTT
D gene: -
V gene: TRBV5-5
clone size: -
J gene: TRBJ1-5

CDR3 protein: CASSADIPNTEAFF
CDR3 DNA: TGTGCCAGCAGTGCGGACATACCGAACACTGAAGCTTTCTTT
D gene: -
V gene: TRBV27
clone size: -
J gene: TRBJ1-1

CDR3 protein: CASSPPLGQDHSGANVLTF
CDR3 DNA: TGTGCCAGCAGCCCACCTCTCGGACAGGACCACTCTGGGGCCAACGTCCTGACTTTC
D gene: TRBD1
V gene: TRBV7-9
clone size: -
J gene: TRBJ2-6

CDR3 protein: CASSERQGINQPQHF
CDR3 DNA: TGTGCCAGCTCTGAGAGACAGGGCATAAATCAGCCCCAGCATTTT
D gene: TRBD1
V gene: TRBV6-5
clone size: -
J gene: TRBJ1-5

CDR3 protein: CASSYGMNTEAFF
CDR3 DNA: TGTGCCAGCAGTTACGGCATGAACACTGAAGCTTTCTTT
D gene: -
V gene: TRBV6-2/TRBV6-3
clone size: few
J gene: TRBJ1-1

CDR3 protein: CASSQERGTGGNSYEQYF
CDR3 DNA: TGCGCCAGCAGCCAAGAGAGGGGGACAGGCGGGAACTCCTACGAGCAGTACTTC
D gene: TRBD1
V gene: TRBV4-1
clone size: -
J gene: TRBJ2-7

CDR3 protein: CASTLVLAEKHYTDTQYF
CDR3 DNA: TGTGCCAGCACCCTTGTCCTAGCGGAAAAGCATTACACAGATACGCAGTATTTT
D gene: TRBD2
V gene: TRBV5-6
clone size: -
J gene: TRBJ2-3

CDR3 protein: CASSARGVGPSEQYF
CDR3 DNA: TGTGCCAGCAGCGCCCGAGGTGTGGGTCCGAGCGAGCAGTACTTC
D gene: -
V gene: TRBV9
clone size: -
J gene: TRBJ2-7

CDR3 protein: CASSHESGGATDTQYF
CDR3 DNA: TGCGCCAGCAGCCATGAAAGCGGGGGGGCTACAGATACGCAGTATTTT
D gene: TRBD2
V gene: TRBV4-3
clone size: -
J gene: TRBJ2-3

CDR3 protein: CASTIALTDRDEQYF
CDR3 DNA: TGTGCCAGCACAATTGCCCTTACTGACAGGGACGAGCAGTACTTC
D gene: TRBD1
V gene: TRBV5-8
clone size: -
J gene: TRBJ2-7

CDR3 protein: CASSLVGQGYSTNEKLFF
CDR3 DNA: TGCGCCAGCAGCTTGGTGGGACAGGGATATTCAACTAATGAAAAACTGTTTTTT
D gene: TRBD1
V gene: TRBV5-1
clone size: -
J gene: TRBJ1-4

CDR3 protein: CASSSDSPNQPQHF
CDR3 DNA: TGTGCCAGCAGTTCTGACAGCCCAAATCAGCCCCAGCATTTT
D gene: -
V gene: TRBV27
clone size: -
J gene: TRBJ1-5

CDR3 protein: CASELQGSQPQHF
CDR3 DNA: TGTGCCAGCGAACTACAGGGAAGTCAGCCCCAGCATTTT
D gene: -
V gene: TRBV6-5
clone size: -
J gene: TRBJ1-5

CDR3 protein: CASTPPTGWYTGELFF
CDR3 DNA: TGTGCCAGCACCCCCCCCACAGGGTGGTACACCGGGGAGCTGTTTTTT
D gene: -
V gene: TRBV6-2/TRBV6-3
clone size: -
J gene: TRBJ2-2

CDR3 protein: CASSQDRGPPNEKLFF
CDR3 DNA: TGCGCCAGCAGCCAAGATCGGGGTCCGCCAAATGAAAAACTGTTTTTT
D gene: -
V gene: TRBV4-3
clone size: -
J gene: TRBJ1-4

CDR3 protein: CAGEHQTSRGPSGYTF
CDR3 DNA: TGTGCCGGAGAGCACCAAACCTCCAGGGGGCCCTCTGGCTACACCTTC
D gene: TRBD1
V gene: TRBV2
clone size: -
J gene: TRBJ1-2

CDR3 protein: CASSWGGSGRHNEQFF
CDR3 DNA: TGTGCCAGCAGTTGGGGTGGGAGCGGGCGCCACAATGAGCAGTTCTTC
D gene: -
V gene: TRBV6-6
clone size: -
J gene: TRBJ2-1

CDR3 protein: CASIPGQANTEAFF
CDR3 DNA: TGTGCCAGCATCCCGGGACAGGCGAACACTGAAGCTTTCTTT
D gene: TRBD1
V gene: TRBV27
clone size: -
J gene: TRBJ1-1

CDR3 protein: CASSLAPGQGHGYTF
CDR3 DNA: TGTGCCAGCAGCTTGGCCCCCGGGCAGGGCCATGGCTACACCTTC
D gene: -
V gene: TRBV5-4
clone size: -
J gene: TRBJ1-2

CDR3 protein: CASSQLRGRGFSPLHF
CDR3 DNA: TGCGCCAGCAGCCAATTAAGAGGCAGGGGCTTTTCACCCCTCCACTTT
D gene: -
V gene: TRBV4-1
clone size: -
J gene: TRBJ1-6

CDR3 protein: CASSYSDRGSGYTF
CDR3 DNA: TGTGCCAGCAGTTACTCGGACAGGGGAAGTGGCTACACCTTC
D gene: TRBD1
V gene: TRBV6-2/TRBV6-3
clone size: -
J gene: TRBJ1-2

CDR3 protein: CASSEEGQGNYGYTF
CDR3 DNA: TGTGCCAGCAGTGAAGAAGGCCAGGGAAACTATGGCTACACCTTC
D gene: -
V gene: TRBV2
clone size: -
J gene: TRBJ1-2

CDR3 protein: CASSPFENSPLHF
CDR3 DNA: TGTGCCAGCTCACCGTTCGAGAATTCACCCCTCCACTTT
D gene: -
V gene: TRBV18
clone size: -
J gene: TRBJ1-6

CDR3 protein: CASSLGQGLSYEQYF
CDR3 DNA: TGTGCCAGCAGTCTCGGACAGGGGCTTTCCTACGAGCAGTACTTC
D gene: TRBD1
V gene: TRBV6-1
clone size: -
J gene: TRBJ2-7

CDR3 protein: CASSILGISTGFKNEKLFF
CDR3 DNA: TGTGCCAGTAGTATTCTCGGAATATCTACGGGATTCAAGAATGAAAAACTGTTTTTT
D gene: -
V gene: TRBV19
clone size: few
J gene: TRBJ1-4

CDR3 protein: CASSNPGQDNEQFF
CDR3 DNA: TGTGCCAGCAGCAACCCCGGACAGGACAATGAGCAGTTCTTC
D gene: TRBD1
V gene: TRBV6-5
clone size: -
J gene: TRBJ2-1

CDR3 protein: CASSLGGAPETQYF
CDR3 DNA: TGTGCCAGCAGCTTGGGTGGGGCACCAGAGACCCAGTACTTC
D gene: -
V gene: TRBV5-6
clone size: -
J gene: TRBJ2-5

CDR3 protein: CASLGDVNTEAFF
CDR3 DNA: TGCGCCAGTCTAGGGGATGTGAACACTGAAGCTTTCTTT
D gene: -
V gene: TRBV10-2
clone size: once
J gene: TRBJ1-1

CDR3 protein: CASSLEGRVNEKLFF
CDR3 DNA: TGTGCCAGCAGCTTGGAGGGCAGGGTGAATGAAAAACTGTTTTTT
D gene: -
V gene: TRBV5-5
clone size: -
J gene: TRBJ1-4

CDR3 protein: CASSLMWGGNEQYF
CDR3 DNA: TGTGCCAGCAGCTTGATGTGGGGGGGTAACGAGCAGTACTTC
D gene: TRBD2
V gene: TRBV7-2
clone size: once
J gene: TRBJ2-7

CDR3 protein: CASSQDWSMENQPQHF
CDR3 DNA: TGCGCCAGCAGCCAAGATTGGTCGATGGAGAATCAGCCCCAGCATTTT
D gene: -
V gene: TRBV4-3
clone size: -
J gene: TRBJ1-5

CDR3 protein: CASSETRVLYEQYF
CDR3 DNA: TGCGCCAGCAGTGAAACCCGGGTTCTCTACGAGCAGTACTTC
D gene: -
V gene: TRBV10-1
clone size: -
J gene: TRBJ2-7

CDR3 protein: CASSSYGLAGAGDTQYF
CDR3 DNA: TGTGCCAGCAGCTCCTACGGACTAGCGGGGGCAGGAGATACGCAGTATTTT
D gene: TRBD2
V gene: TRBV11-3
clone size: -
J gene: TRBJ2-3

CDR3 protein: CASSYSTGSSGNTIYF
CDR3 DNA: TGTGCCAGCAGTTACTCGACAGGGAGCTCTGGAAACACCATATATTTT
D gene: TRBD1
V gene: TRBV6-5
clone size: -
J gene: TRBJ1-3

CDR3 protein: CASSEVAGAGEQYF
CDR3 DNA: TGTGCCAGCAGCGAGGTAGCGGGGGCCGGCGAGCAGTACTTC
D gene: TRBD2
V gene: TRBV9
clone size: -
J gene: TRBJ2-7

CDR3 protein: CASSIHSYNEQFF
CDR3 DNA: TGTGCCAGCAGCATACACTCCTACAATGAGCAGTTCTTC
D gene: -
V gene: TRBV9
clone size: -
J gene: TRBJ2-1